This T cell receptor beta chain originates from a study of blood T cell repertoires in COVID-19. Study in general: PBMCs, B-cell-depleted T cells, or T cells were the source of the cDNA or gDNA that made up the material.

Looked up from germline, CDR1 is MNHNY and CDR2 is SVGAGI (reference sequence). This CDR3 is 14 amino acids long. V was pared by 6 bases and J by 5 bases, with 16 bases between. Per the original methods: Estimation of nucleated cell counts was performed using reference gene primer amplification. Generated by immunoSEQ multiplex PCR, the TCRdb table keeps only in-frame clones and is missing some. V and J calls and clone size are those listed in that table; D and trimming were worked out from the DNA. Found here are about 250,000 clones, about 87% of them singletons; the top ten hold over 2.5%. The material sequenced was PBMCs or T cells enriched from blood (not recorded which). The receptor comes from a woman in her 40s who had been exposed to COVID-19. The J gene is TRBJ2-5, the V gene TRBV6-6; a weak D match, TRBD1 (5 bases). The CDR3 sequence: CASSLLGAEETQYF. The CDR3 bases are TGTGCCAGCAGCTTGTTAGGGGCGGAGGAGACCCAGTACTTC.